A selection of T cell receptor beta chains follows, all from one sample in a study of cytomegalovirus exposure and HLA in healthy donors. The table came from immunoSEQ multiplex PCR; TCRdb's copy has only in-frame clones and leaves some out. The table includes around 94,000 clones, 76% detected once. What was sequenced was PBMCs. The receptors were sampled from a woman in her sixties in good health and CMV-seropositive. Each CDR3 is given with its conserved first and last residue. The order of the fields is D gene, J gene, V gene, clone size, CDR3 DNA, CDR3 protein. A D gene is named only where the DNA matches it firmly. The listing skips clone size in some rows; elsewhere it reads once, few, many or a size class.

TRBD2,TRBJ2-1,TRBV7-2,-,TGTGCCAGCAGCCCCAGTGGACGGGAGGGCCTAAATGAGCAGTTCTTC,CASSPSGREGLNEQFF
-,TRBJ2-7,TRBV5-8,-,TGTGCCTCTAGAGGCGGGGCCTACGAGCAGTACTTC,CASRGGAYEQYF
-,TRBJ1-3,TRBV5-4,-,TGTGCCAGCAGCGCGCGGGACCCGAGCTCTGGAAACACCATATATTTT,CASSARDPSSGNTIYF
-,TRBJ1-3,TRBV9,-,TGTGCCAGCAGCGTAGGATCAGGGGATTATTCTGGAAACACCATATATTTT,CASSVGSGDYSGNTIYF
TRBD1,TRBJ1-2,TRBV27,-,TGTGCCAGCACCGGGACAGCAAGAGGGAGCTACTATGGCTACACCTTC,CASTGTARGSYYGYTF
TRBD1,TRBJ1-3,TRBV28,-,TGTGCCAGCAGTACAGGGGGCTCTGCTGGAAACACCATATATTTT,CASSTGGSAGNTIYF
TRBD1,TRBJ1-1,TRBV12-5,-,TGTGCTAGTGGGATGGGACAGGGGGCTGAGGAAGCTTTCTTT,CASGMGQGAEEAFF
TRBD2,TRBJ2-1,TRBV14,-,TGTGCCAGCAGCCGGGGACTAGCGGCATACAATGAGCAGTTCTTC,CASSRGLAAYNEQFF
-,TRBJ2-7,TRBV7-3,-,TGTGCCAGCAGCTTAGCCCAGGGGGGATCCTACGAGCAGTACTTC,CASSLAQGGSYEQYF
TRBD2,TRBJ2-7,TRBV6-6,-,TGTGCCAGCAAGGCTAGCGGGTTCCGCGAGCAGTACTTC,CASKASGFREQYF
-,TRBJ2-3,TRBV14,many,TGTGCCAGCAGTCCGCTCGGTTATACGCAGTATTTT,CASSPLGYTQYF
-,TRBJ1-4,TRBV4-1,-,TGCGCCAGCAGAAGACAGCCGGGGGAGAACGAAAAACTGTTTTTT,CASRRQPGENEKLFF
TRBD2,TRBJ2-7,TRBV5-6,-,TGTGCCAGCAGCTTGGGGAGACTAGCGGGAGTTTCTTACGAGCAGTACTTC,CASSLGRLAGVSYEQYF
-,TRBJ2-6,TRBV7-6,-,TGTGCCAGCAGCTTAGGGAGCTCTGGGGCCAACGTCCTGACTTTC,CASSLGSSGANVLTF
TRBD1,TRBJ1-3,TRBV18,-,TGTGCCAGCTCCCAACGACAGGGGGCTGGAAACACCATATATTTT,CASSQRQGAGNTIYF
-,TRBJ1-2,TRBV30,-,TGTGCCTGGAGTGTAACAGGGCGGTCTGGCTACACCTTC,CAWSVTGRSGYTF
-,TRBJ2-7,TRBV5-1,few,TGCGCCAGCAGCTTAAACACCAGGTACGAGCAGTACTTC,CASSLNTRYEQYF
TRBD1,TRBJ2-1,TRBV2,-,TGTGCCAGCAGTGAAGGAGGGACAGGGGATTACAATGAGCAGTTCTTC,CASSEGGTGDYNEQFF
TRBD1,TRBJ2-7,TRBV15,-,TGTGCCACCAGACCGGGACAGGGGGCCCGTTACTCCTACGAGCAGTACTTC,CATRPGQGARYSYEQYF
TRBD1,TRBJ1-1,TRBV20-1,-,TGCAGTATGGACAGGGAAGCTTTCTTT,CSMDREAFF
-,TRBJ2-6,TRBV4-1,-,TGCGCCAGCAGCCAAGCCGTCGGGGGGCCTGGGGCCAACGTCCTGACTTTC,CASSQAVGGPGANVLTF
-,TRBJ2-6,TRBV9,-,TGTGCCAGCAGCGCCGCGCCCACAGCCCGCTCTGGGGCCAACGTCCTGACTTTC,CASSAAPTARSGANVLTF
TRBD1,TRBJ2-7,TRBV6-1,-,TGTGCCAGCAGTGAAGCACCGGGACAGGGTATGTACGAGCAGTACTTC,CASSEAPGQGMYEQYF
TRBD2,TRBJ2-1,TRBV13,-,TGTGCCAGCAGCTTCGATGGCGGGGGCTACAATGAGCAGTTCTTC,CASSFDGGGYNEQFF
TRBD1,TRBJ1-3,TRBV28,few,TGTGCCAGCAACGTGAGGGACAGCGGAAACACCATATATTTT,CASNVRDSGNTIYF
TRBD1,TRBJ1-1,TRBV27,-,TGTGCCAGCAGTTTAGGCAAACAGGGGGGCACTGAAGCTTCCTTT,CASSLGKQGGTEASF
TRBD1,TRBJ1-1,TRBV11-2,-,TGTGCCAGCGGAGACAGGGCCTCGTACACTGAAGCTTTCTTT,CASGDRASYTEAFF
TRBD1,TRBJ2-5,TRBV27,-,TGTGCCAGCAGTCCGTTCCCCGGGACAGGCGTCCCCCAGACCCAGTACTTC,CASSPFPGTGVPQTQYF
-,TRBJ2-1,TRBV9,-,TGTGCCAGCAGCGTACGGTCCCAGGGATCCTACAATGAGCAGTTCTTC,CASSVRSQGSYNEQFF
-,TRBJ1-5,TRBV18,-,TGTGCCAGCTCGACGGCAACAGGGCACAATCAGCCCCAGCATTTT,CASSTATGHNQPQHF
-,TRBJ2-5,TRBV7-9,-,TGTTCCAGCAGCTTCGGGGGAAAGACCCAGTACTTC,CSSSFGGKTQYF
-,TRBJ1-1,TRBV25-1,few,TGTGCCAGCAGTGAATATTTAGAAGCTTTCTTT,CASSEYLEAFF
-,TRBJ1-4,TRBV7-9,-,TGTGCCAGCAGCTCTGACTCTTCCCGCCCCGAAAAACTGTTTTTT,CASSSDSSRPEKLFF
TRBD1,TRBJ1-2,TRBV30,-,TGTGCCTGGAGTGTAGTCAGGGGGAACCCCTATGGCTACACCTTC,CAWSVVRGNPYGYTF
-,TRBJ2-1,TRBV11-3,-,TGTGCCAGCAGCTCCGACAGCAATGAGCAGTTCTTC,CASSSDSNEQFF
-,TRBJ1-1,TRBV27,-,TGTGCCAGCAGTCCTACTCGACAGGAAAACCGGGCTTTCTTT,CASSPTRQENRAFF
TRBD2,TRBJ2-3,TRBV7-3,-,TGTGCCAGCAGCCTTGGACTAGCGGGAGGTAAAGATACGCAGTATTTT,CASSLGLAGGKDTQYF
-,TRBJ1-5,TRBV5-6,-,TGTGCCAGCAGCTTCAGGGGCCCGAGCAATCAGCCCCAGCATTTT,CASSFRGPSNQPQHF
-,TRBJ1-4,TRBV2,-,TGTGCCAGCAGTGTTTTGGGGGCGTCTAATGAAAAACTGTTTTTT,CASSVLGASNEKLFF
TRBD1,TRBJ1-4,TRBV6-5,-,TGTGCCAGCAAACAGGGGGGCAGCGCGGAAAAACTGTTTTTT,CASKQGGSAEKLFF
TRBD2,TRBJ2-3,TRBV15,-,TGTGCCACCAGCACCCGGGGGGGCCGGGATACGCAGTATTTT,CATSTRGGRDTQYF
TRBD2,TRBJ2-1,TRBV7-3,-,TGTGCCAGCAGCATGGCGGGAGTTGGAAATGAGCAGTTCTTC,CASSMAGVGNEQFF
TRBD2,TRBJ2-7,TRBV5-6,few,TGTGCCAGCAGCTTCGTCGCGGGGGGGGAGCAGTACTTC,CASSFVAGGEQYF
-,TRBJ2-2,TRBV7-3,once,TGTGCCAGCAGCCGGACTTACCAAACCGGGGAGCTGTTTTTT,CASSRTYQTGELFF
TRBD1,TRBJ1-2,TRBV10-2,-,TGCGCCACCGGGACAGAAACTAACTATGGCTACACCTTC,CATGTETNYGYTF
TRBD1,TRBJ2-7,TRBV6-1,-,TGTGCCAGCAGTGGAGGGACAGTTCCCTACGAGCAGTACTTC,CASSGGTVPYEQYF
TRBD1,TRBJ2-7,TRBV5-6,few,TGTGCCAGCAGCAGGCAGGGGGCCGGATACGAGCAGTACTTC,CASSRQGAGYEQYF
-,TRBJ1-4,TRBV27,-,TGTGCCAGCAGTTCGACTCGCCGTAATGAAAAACTGTTTTTT,CASSSTRRNEKLFF
-,TRBJ2-7,TRBV28,-,TGTGCCAGCAGTCGTCAGCCGGGAGCCCTCTACGAGCAGTACTTC,CASSRQPGALYEQYF